The rows below give T cell receptor beta chains drawn from one sample of a study of cytomegalovirus exposure and HLA in healthy donors. Repertoires were generated with immunoSEQ multiplex PCR, while TCRdb's copy carries only in-frame clones and drops some. Of 200,000 to 250,000 clones in the sample, roughly 80% were seen once. The sequencing input was PBMCs. Source of these receptors: a girl aged 2-9 years in good health and CMV-seronegative. Each CDR3 is given with its conserved first and last residue. The order of the fields is V gene, CDR3 protein.

>TRBV6-1
CASSEAPLQETQYF
>TRBV29-1
CSVEVAAGSAYNEQFF
>TRBV27
CASSPKDFKGDEQFF
>TRBV4-1
CASSQGAGANTGELFF
>TRBV11-2
CASSLTLTDTQYF
>TRBV29-1
CSVVSAGGYIQYF
>TRBV5-6
CASLGGAGEETQYF
>TRBV5-1
CASSGGQASNTGELFF
>TRBV2
CASRGGRGFGGELFF
>TRBV30
CAWRGTSGRAQEQFF
>TRBV15
CATSLSRVPDTQYF
>TRBV6-1
CASSEASPHRDYSNQPQHF
>TRBV29-1
CSVGRDRGQKETQYF
>TRBV29-1
CRGGLEFYQETQYF
>TRBV10-3
CAIKGAGRNYGYTF
>TRBV18
CASSPQGAGTYEQYF
>TRBV7-8
CASRPNLALSGEAFF
>TRBV2
CASGGQGSSYEQYF
>TRBV10-2
CASNTQGAGNQPQHF
>TRBV7-9
CASSSARGEAFF
>TRBV4-1
CASSQSTGEWELFF
>TRBV19
CASSGDRATRSPLHF
>TRBV9
CASSVAAGGTDTQYF
>TRBV6-1
CASSEIRNTGELFF
>TRBV20-1
CSGQVNYGYTF
>TRBV11-3
CASSSGTSGRAGDEQFF
>TRBV2
CASSPGTGVGYTF
>TRBV5-4
CASSFPGIEKYGYTF
>TRBV11-2
CASRWGTGANVLTF
>TRBV25-1
CASSARDINYGYTF
>TRBV7-9
CASSLVWDREGSPLHF
>TRBV15
CATSDGTSYEQYF
>TRBV12-5
CASGLSSISFF
>TRBV13
CASSPRGTWGMNTEAFF
>TRBV11-2
CASSPRDRGRSYEQYF
>TRBV5-5
CASSLAHNQPQHF
>TRBV25-1
CASSSSRQGNSPLHF
>TRBV7-8
CASSFGTGSYEQYF
>TRBV29-1
CSVEPGDYGYTF
>TRBV4-1
CASSQFILREGARYGYTF
>TRBV6-5
CASSRGGNYGYTF
>TRBV2
CASSEQPGAGVPDTQYF
>TRBV5-1
CASSLGGGTEAFF
>TRBV18
CASSPGKGNEQFF
>TRBV7-9
CASSAPLAPTDTQYF
>TRBV4-1
CASSPGTSGADTQYF
>TRBV5-6
CASSPSRGALEQYF
>TRBV28
CASSSPGGTGIYEQYF
>TRBV2
CASSDLAGWGGYTF
>TRBV19
CASSIAPAVFSEQYF
>TRBV5-4
CASSNERGGYNEQFF
>TRBV5-1
CASSLSGGPSIEQFF
>TRBV19
CASTGQGPAGEQYF
>TRBV6-1
CASRLAANTGELFF
>TRBV10-1
CASSHSTDTQYF